The T cell receptor (beta chain) described here comes from a study of breast tumors, draining lymph nodes, adjacent tissues (dated by TCRdb to about 2016). With regard to the full study: TCR beta repertoires were compared across tumor, adjacent nontumor tissue and axillary lymph nodes obtained from breast cancer patients. The study aimed to assess the relationships and possible T-cell exchange between tumor, surrounding tissue and draining lymph node repertoires in human breast cancer. General study outcomes and caveats: In luminal-like breast cancer, tumor and nontumor tissue repertoires resembled each other significantly more than in basal-like breast cancer. Rather than being directly demonstrated, the conclusion that tumor T cells originate in lymph nodes was presented as consistent with a hypothesis. Tumor T-cell repertoires showed less diversity than lymph node repertoires and more diversity than nontumor tissue repertoires, and tumor T-cell repertoires showed preferential V and J gene usage. A scenario in which most tumor T cells derive from the lymph node and then expand within tumor tissue was judged to be consistent with the data.

The lymph node samples were taken from the axillary draining lymph nodes of breast cancer patients. The sequencing machine was an Illumina HiSeq 2000. Multiplex PCR amplification was used to generate the TCR beta chain libraries. The amplified TCR beta chain products were analyzed by high-throughput sequencing. TCRdb reprocessed the public reads (quality trimming at Q25 with fastp, clone calling with MiXCR) and kept in-frame beta chains. Each record represents a unique CDR3 protein, reported with the most common genes and DNA among its rows. The sample contains 200,000 to 250,000 distinct CDR3 sequences, around 35% of them found a single time. The biggest ten clones account for under 4.5% of the sample. Sequences MRHNA (CDR1) and SNTAGT (CDR2) are obtained from the germline V gene. There are 16 amino acids in the CDR3, from cysteine to phenylalanine inclusive. Only the CDR3 DNA stays, 48 bases, in frame from base 1. Deletion took 7 bases off V and 2 bases off J, with a span of 20 bases between the germline ends.

This clonotype came up many times. The antigen this receptor binds is unknown. No base qualities exist here, and no much larger clone lies one base off it. This receptor was taken from a female donor with breast cancer. Some clones in this sample may be carry-over from other donors' samples. The receptor chain draws on TRBV6-4 and TRBJ2-5; the D gene is not confidently resolved. Sequenced sample: axillary lymph node tissue. The sequence in DNA is TGTGCCAGCAACCAACAAGCTTTCTGGGGACAAGAGACCCAGTACTTC. The resulting protein is CASNQQAFWGQETQYF.